This entry describes one TCR beta chain. Only in-frame clones appear in the TCRdb table, and some are missing; sequencing was by immunoSEQ multiplex PCR. The sample records 90,000 to 110,000 clones, 80% to 90% being singletons. These data come from a study of blood T cell repertoires in COVID-19. Germline CDR1 and CDR2: LNHDA and SQIVND (reference sequence). This CDR3 region has 13 residues. The ends were cut back, 0 bases at V and 6 bases at J, with 7 bases in the middle. This sequence joins TRBV19 and TRBJ2-3; TRBD2 might be the D (6 bases). Sequencing was done on a sample of peripheral blood. The source of this sequence is a woman older than 75 with active or convalescent COVID-19. CDR3 sequence reads: CASSIDAGDTQYF. CDR3 nucleotide sequence: TGTGCCAGTAGTATAGATGCGGGGGATACGCAGTATTTT.